One T cell receptor beta chain is described in this entry. Its antigen is currently not known. Qualities for individual bases were not recorded, and no much larger clone is one base off. The record originates from a study of T cells in narcolepsy (dated by TCRdb to 2016 to 2019). With regard to the full study: Patients with narcolepsy type 1 or type 2 (NT1, NT2) were enrolled in the study together with healthy control donors. To look for autoreactive T cells in narcolepsy patients that target self-antigens of hypocretin neurons (hypocretin, TRIB2), the study used TCR Vbeta sequencing to follow clonotypes in blood and CSF. What the authors observed across the whole study: No sequences matching autoreactive T cell clones were contained in some blood memory CD4+ repertoires from patients and controls. Patients and controls had comparable numbers of sequenced blood memory CD4+ clonotypes, averaging about 37,000 and 33,000, respectively. Plots comparing CSF and blood CD4+ T cell clonotypes from the same patient highlighted HCRT-specific and TRIB2-specific autoreactive clonotypes. According to the report, autoreactive clonotypes were detected serially in the blood of the same patients and of different patients, but not in healthy controls.

Memory CD4+ T cells were sorted ex vivo from peripheral blood of narcolepsy patients and healthy controls for TCR Vbeta sequencing. Library creation used the immunoSEQ multiplex PCR assay. TCRdb limited this immuneACCESS table to in-frame rearrangements with V and J called. A share of clones is missing; checked studies link under half to unresolved V genes, and the rest is unexplained. This sample has tens of thousands of clones in its table, and around 82% of those were observed once. Around 3.1% of the sample comes from the top ten. The receptor's source is a human donor with narcolepsy. The material sequenced was CD45RA- memory CD4+ T cells from PBMCs. The sample's cell subset or site label, in plain terms: memory T cells sorted ex vivo from peripheral blood.

The CDR3 region: CASSLSPDRRNEKLFF. The sequenced DNA is TGTGCCAGCAGCTTATCACCGGACAGGCGTAATGAAAAACTGTTTTTT. The receptor chain draws on TRBV11-1 and TRBJ1-4; TRBD1 agrees with 7 junctional bases. The CDR3, from cysteine to phenylalanine, totals 16 residues. Only the CDR3 region is kept as DNA, spanning 48 bases read in frame from base 1. V and J are trimmed by 2 bases and 4 bases, and the gene matches miss 7 bases of the junction. CDR1 and CDR2, looked up from the germline V gene (reference sequence), are SGHAT and FQDESV.